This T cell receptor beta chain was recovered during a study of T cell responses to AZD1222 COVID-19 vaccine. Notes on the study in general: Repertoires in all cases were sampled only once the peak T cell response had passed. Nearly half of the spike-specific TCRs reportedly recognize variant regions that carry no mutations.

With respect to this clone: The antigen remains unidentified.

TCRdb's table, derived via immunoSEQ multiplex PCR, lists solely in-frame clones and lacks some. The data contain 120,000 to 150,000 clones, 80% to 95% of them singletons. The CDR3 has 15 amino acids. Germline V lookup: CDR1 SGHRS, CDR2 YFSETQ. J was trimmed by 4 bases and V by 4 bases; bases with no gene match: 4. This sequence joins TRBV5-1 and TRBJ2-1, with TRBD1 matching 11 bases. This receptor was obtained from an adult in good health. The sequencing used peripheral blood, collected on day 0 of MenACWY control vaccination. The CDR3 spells CASSGGQGAYNEQFF. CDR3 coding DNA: TGCGCCAGCAGCGGTGGACAGGGGGCGTACAATGAGCAGTTCTTC.